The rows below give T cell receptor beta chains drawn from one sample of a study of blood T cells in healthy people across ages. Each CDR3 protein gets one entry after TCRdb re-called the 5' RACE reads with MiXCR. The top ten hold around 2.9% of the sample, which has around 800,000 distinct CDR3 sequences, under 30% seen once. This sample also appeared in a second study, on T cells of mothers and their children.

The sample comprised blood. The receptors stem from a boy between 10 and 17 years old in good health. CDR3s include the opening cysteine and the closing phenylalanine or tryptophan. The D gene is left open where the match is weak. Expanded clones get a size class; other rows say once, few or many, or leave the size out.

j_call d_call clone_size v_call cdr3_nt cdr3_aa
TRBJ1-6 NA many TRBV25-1 TGTGCCAGCAGTGACTTCCGGGTCCCTAATTCACCCCTCCACTTT CASSDFRVPNSPLHF
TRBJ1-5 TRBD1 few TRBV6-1 TGTGCCAGCAGTGAAACCTGGGACAGGGGGCTAAATCAGCCCCAGCATTTT CASSETWDRGLNQPQHF
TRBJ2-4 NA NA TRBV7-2 TGTGCCAGCAGCTTACAGGGTACTCTAGCCAAAAACATTCAGTACTTC CASSLQGTLAKNIQYF
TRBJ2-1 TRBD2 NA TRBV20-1 TGCAGTGCTGGTACTAGCGGGGGAGACAATGAGCAGTTCTTC CSAGTSGGDNEQFF
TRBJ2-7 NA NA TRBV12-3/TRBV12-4 TGTGCCAGCAGTTTCTCGACCTTTTCCTACGAGCAGTACTTC CASSFSTFSYEQYF
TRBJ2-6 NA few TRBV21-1 TGTGCCAGCAGCCCAGATAAGGGCCCTAGCTCTGGGGCCAACGTCCTGACTTTC CASSPDKGPSSGANVLTF
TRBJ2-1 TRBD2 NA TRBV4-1 TGCGCCAGCAGCCAGTCGACTAGCGGGGGGGATAATGAGCAGTTCTTC CASSQSTSGGDNEQFF
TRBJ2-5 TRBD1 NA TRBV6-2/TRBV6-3 TGTACCAGCAGTCCTCCTACTGGACAGGGGCCTAGCCAAGAGACCCAGTACTTC CTSSPPTGQGPSQETQYF
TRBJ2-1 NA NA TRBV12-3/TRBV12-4 TGTGCCAGCAGCCCCGTTTGGGGGGTAAACAATGAGCAGTTCTTC CASSPVWGVNNEQFF
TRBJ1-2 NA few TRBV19 TGTGCCAGTAGCACTAGAGGGGAATGGTACACCTTC CASSTRGEWYTF
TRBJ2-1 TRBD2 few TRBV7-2 TGTGCCAGCAGCTTAGCCCGCCCAGGGTCGACTAGCGGGGGATACTACAATGAGCAGTTCTTC CASSLARPGSTSGGYYNEQFF